In this sample, the clone carrying this TCR beta chain turned up a few times. Antigen: not known. Using a J-beta primer mix together with a sample-barcoded 5' primer, a second PCR was run for roughly 7 to 12 cycles. TCRdb analysed the 5' RACE reads with MiXCR anew, one entry per CDR3 protein. Altogether roughly 500,000 distinct CDR3 sequences are present, approximately 25% being singletons, with the ten largest covering roughly 10%. V lost 0 bases and J 0 bases, leaving 8 bases between the germline ends. The CDR3 has 16 amino acids. Germline loops: CDR1 LGHNA, CDR2 YNFKEQ. The source of the sample is a study of blood T cells in healthy people across ages. General study results and limits: Whereas aged donors had fewer naive CD4+ cells, long-lived donors had more of them and higher diversity. A strong correlation was found between TCR beta diversity and the percentage of naive T cells.

This same sample was also part of a study on T cells of mothers and their children. That work states: The donor cohort consisted of a few healthy Caucasian mothers and their six children. Each mother yielded more than 10 million TCR beta CDR3 reads. Each child yielded several million reads.

The clonotype comes from a boy aged 10-17 years in good health. This chain connects TRBV4-2 to TRBJ1-4, with D possibly TRBD1 on 5 matching bases. The sequencing sample was made of blood. CDR3 loop: CASSQDWGATNEKLFF. In DNA, the CDR3 is TGTGCCAGCAGCCAAGATTGGGGGGCAACTAATGAAAAACTGTTTTTT.